Each of the 26 T cell receptor beta chains below was sequenced from the same sample in a study of blood T cell repertoires in COVID-19. This table comes from immunoSEQ multiplex PCR, and its TCRdb copy is limited to in-frame clones, with some not included. Of approximately 30,000 clones listed, about nine tenths are singletons. Sample: peripheral blood. All receptors come from a human donor in a cohort sampled during active COVID-19.

This chain links TRBV5-1 with TRBJ1-1; maybe TRBD1 (5 bases). Looked up from germline, CDR1 is SGHRS and CDR2 is YFSETQ. V was cut by 0 bases and J by 1 base, with 7 bases left in between. This CDR3 region has 14 residues. The CDR3 spells CASSLGQQNTEAFF. The CDR3 DNA follows: TGCGCCAGCAGCTTGGGACAGCAGAACACTGAAGCTTTCTTT.

This chain joins TRBV5-4 and TRBJ1-2, with a possible D match to TRBD1 (5 bases). Trimming took off 3 bases at V and 10 bases at J, with 16 bases between the two ends. Germline CDR1 SGHNT, CDR2 YYREEE (reference sequence). The CDR3 extends over 13 amino acids. CDR3 sequence (DNA): TGTGCCAGCAGCTCCCTATCAGGGTGGGACTACACCTTC. This gives the protein CASSSLSGWDYTF.

This chain uses TRBV19 with TRBJ2-1, with TRBD1 matching 9 bases. The CDR3 totals 14 residues. V dropped 6 bases and J dropped 8; count of bases not matched to a gene: 8. From germline, CDR1 is LNHDA and CDR2 SQIVND (reference sequence). The CDR3 DNA reads as TGTGCCAGTAGACCGGACAGGGGATCGCATGAGCAGTTCTTC. This sequence encodes CASRPDRGSHEQFF.

This clone was counted a single time. A read error may account for a junction end that differs from germline. The chain has TRBV7-2 and TRBJ1-3; the D is unclear. CDR1 is SGHTA, CDR2 FQGNSA, per germline. This CDR3 is 12 amino acids long. In DNA, the CDR3 is TGTGCCAGCAGCTTGGGAGGAAATACCATATATTTT. This encodes CASSLGGNTIYF. Drawing the rest from reference TRBV7-2 and TRBJ1-3, the complete variable domain is GAGVSQSPSNKVTEKGKDVELRCDPISGHTALYWYRQSLGQGLEFLIYFQGNSAPDKSGLPSDRFSAERTGGSVSTLTIQRTQQEDSAVYLCASSLGGNTIYFGEGSWLTVV.

The rearrangement joins TRBV2 to TRBJ2-3, with a possible D match to TRBD1 (5 bases). V lost 6 bases, J lost 7 bases, and 17 bases lay in between. Looked up from germline, CDR1 is SNHLY and CDR2 is FYNNEI. The CDR3 loop spans 14 amino acids. The CDR3, as DNA: TGTGCCAGCAGCCTCGAGGCAGGGCAATATACGCAGTATTTT. Amino acid sequence: CASSLEAGQYTQYF.

The rearrangement joins TRBV5-1 to TRBJ2-3, with 10 positions matching TRBD2. Germline CDR1 and CDR2: SGHRS and YFSETQ. This CDR3 contains 17 residues. V lost 4 bases and J lost 0; bases outside the gene matches: 8. The CDR3 DNA follows: TGCGCCAGCAGCATCATAGCGGGAGGCTCTAGCACAGATACGCAGTATTTT. Translated, it gives CASSIIAGGSSTDTQYF. Variable domain in full (rest from reference TRBV5-1 and TRBJ2-3): KAGVTQTPRYLIKTRGQQVTLSCSPISGHRSVSWYQQTPGQGLQFLFEYFSETQRNKGNFPGRFSGRQFSNSRSEMNVSTLELGDSALYLCASSIIAGGSSTDTQYFGPGTRLTVL.

This clone has just one count. J is TRBJ2-2 and V is TRBV4-1, with 9 bases aligning to TRBD1. Germline-derived CDR1 and CDR2 are MGHRA and YSYEKL. The J segment lost 3 bases and the V segment lost 3 bases, leaving 5 bases of the junction unmatched. The CDR3 runs to 16 residues. CDR3 loop: CASSQAGTGHTGELFF. The CDR3 DNA reads as TGCGCCAGCAGCCAGGCCGGGACAGGGCACACCGGGGAGCTGTTTTTT.

V is TRBV6-2 or TRBV6-3 and J is TRBJ2-1; no reliable D call. The CDR3 length is 15 residues. Trimming shortened V by 2 bases and J by 0 bases, and 8 bases separated the two germline ends. Germline V gives CDR1 MNHEY, CDR2 SVGEGT. The CDR3 nucleotides read TGTGCCAGCAGTTACGGTCCGGGCTCCTACAATGAGCAGTTCTTC. It encodes CASSYGPGSYNEQFF.

This chain links TRBV18 with TRBJ1-2; D might be TRBD1 (6 bases). The CDR3 runs 13 residues. Germline loops: CDR1 KGHSH, CDR2 LQKENI. Trimming stripped 3 bases from V and 3 bases from J, with 8 bases between. CDR3 protein: CASSPGQYYGYTF. Here the CDR3 DNA reads TGTGCCAGCTCACCGGGACAATACTATGGCTACACCTTC.

This chain connects TRBV5-5 to TRBJ2-5, with 9 bases lining up with TRBD1. Germline CDR1 is SGHKS and CDR2 is YYEKEE (reference sequence). V shed 0 bases, J shed 4 bases, and the junction held 4 bases outside the gene matches. The CDR3 loop spans 15 amino acids. CDR3 in amino acids: CASSLGSTGGETQYF. As DNA, the CDR3 is TGTGCCAGCAGCTTGGGGTCGACAGGGGGAGAGACCCAGTACTTC.

The chain recombines TRBV4-3 with TRBJ2-6, with D maybe TRBD1 (7 bases). The CDR3 length is 17 residues. Germline V gene sequence: CDR1 LGHNA, CDR2 YSLEER. V was trimmed by 4 bases and J by 4 bases, leaving 17 bases between them. The CDR3 DNA reads as TGCGCCAGCAGCCCCGGGGCAGGGGGGTTCGGGGCCAACGTCCTGACTTTC. Translated, it gives CASSPGAGGFGANVLTF.

This chain uses TRBV6-4 with TRBJ2-5; 12 bases map to TRBD1. The CDR3 has 15 residues. Germline V CDR1 and CDR2: MRHNA, SNTAGT. The V segment lost 5 bases and the J segment 5 bases; nucleotides outside the gene matches: 6. The CDR3 protein is CASSPGQGAFETQYF. The CDR3 bases are TGTGCCAGCAGTCCGGGACAGGGGGCCTTTGAGACCCAGTACTTC.

CDR3 region: CASSRGGGETQYF. The CDR3 DNA reads as TGTGCCAGCAGCCGGGGGGGCGGGGAGACCCAGTACTTC. The chain is built from TRBV6-2 or TRBV6-3 and TRBJ2-5; 8 bases fit TRBD2. There are 13 residues in the CDR3. CDR1 and CDR2 from the germline V gene are MNHEY and SVGEGT. J was trimmed by 5 bases and V by 6 bases; bases with no gene match: 5.

The chain recombines TRBV18 with TRBJ2-7; 8 nucleotides line up with TRBD1. The CDR3 loop spans 14 amino acids. The germline gives CDR1 KGHSH, CDR2 LQKENI. Unmatched junction bases numbered 7, after V lost 5 bases and J lost 4 bases. In DNA, the CDR3 is TGTGCCAGCTCATCCCAGGGGGCGGAGTACGAGCAGTACGTC. Translated, it gives CASSSQGAEYEQYV.

CDR3 sequence: CASSGQGLVSPEQFF. Here the CDR3 DNA reads TGTGCCAGCTCAGGACAGGGACTCGTCTCCCCTGAGCAGTTCTTC. The chain links TRBV6-5 to TRBJ2-1; 8 positions match TRBD1. In germline, CDR1 is MNHEY, CDR2 SVGAGI. After removal of 8 bases from V and 9 bases from J, the junction contained 15 bases not matched to a gene. CDR3 length: 15 amino acids.

The rearrangement links TRBV9 to TRBJ2-1; D may be TRBD1 (5 bases). Germline lookup yields CDR1 SGDLS and CDR2 YYNGEE. The germline V and J ends were trimmed by 1 base and 7 bases, with 12 bases remaining between them. The CDR3 runs 14 residues. The CDR3 spells CASSVSPDRNEQFF. CDR3 DNA sequence: TGTGCCAGCAGCGTAAGTCCCGACAGAAATGAGCAGTTCTTC.

The V call is TRBV15, the J call TRBJ2-5, with TRBD2 matching over 7 bases. Trimming at V came to 1 base and at J to 5 bases, leaving 7 bases not matched to a gene. The germline V gene has CDR1 LNHNV and CDR2 YYDKDF (reference sequence). The CDR3 runs to 15 residues. DNA for the CDR3: TGTGCCACCAGCAGAGTGGGGGGGGTTTGGGAGACCCAGTACTTC. This encodes CATSRVGGVWETQYF.

This clone was recorded once. The chain has TRBV20-1 and TRBJ2-1, with D maybe TRBD1 (5 bases). The germline V gene encodes CDR1 DFQATT and CDR2 SNEGSKA (reference sequence). CDR3 length: 10 residues. V was clipped by 5 bases and J by 14 bases, with 13 bases between them. The CDR3 sequence is CSAPKGAEFF. DNA of the CDR3: TGCAGTGCTCCGAAAGGGGCTGAGTTCTTC.

The chain joins TRBV20-1 to TRBJ1-1; 7 bases fit TRBD1. CDR3 length equals 14 residues. Germline V gene lookup returns CDR1 DFQATT and CDR2 SNEGSKA (reference sequence). J was trimmed by 6 bases and V by 3 bases; bases with no gene match: 10. The chain's CDR3 is CSASTGVGYAEAFF. In DNA form, the CDR3 reads TGCAGTGCTAGTACAGGGGTCGGATATGCTGAAGCTTTCTTT.

The gene calls are TRBV6-6 and TRBJ1-2; 7 bases align to TRBD1. Trimming removed 0 bases from V and 7 bases from J; junction bases left unmatched: 5. The CDR3 length is 14 residues. Germline CDR1 reads MNHNY; CDR2 reads SVGAGI (reference sequence). The CDR3: CASSYSEGASGYTF. CDR3 sequence (DNA): TGTGCCAGCAGTTACTCGGAGGGGGCCTCTGGCTACACCTTC.

This clone was seen more than once but under ten times. The rearrangement links TRBV18 to TRBJ2-7, with 9 nucleotides matching TRBD1. The trim removed 1 base at V and 2 bases at J, leaving 12 bases unmatched. The CDR3 has 18 amino acids. Germline lookup yields CDR1 KGHSH and CDR2 LQKENI. CDR3 in DNA: TGTGCCAGCTCACCACAAGGGACAGGGATTAGTTCGGCCTACGAGCAGTACGTC. Its protein product is CASSPQGTGISSAYEQYV.

V usage is TRBV19 and J usage is TRBJ2-1; 8 bases agree with TRBD1. Germline trimming cut 3 bases from V and 10 bases from J; bases unmatched to any gene: 5. The CDR3 spans 13 residues. Germline V gene sequence: CDR1 LNHDA, CDR2 SQIVND (reference sequence). The CDR3 DNA follows: TGTGCCAGTAGTATCGACAGGGGAATAGAGCAGTTCTTC. This encodes CASSIDRGIEQFF.

CDR3 sequence reads: CASSLIQSPHEQYV. As DNA, the CDR3 is TGTGCCAGCAGTTTGATACAGTCTCCCCACGAGCAGTACGTC. The rearrangement joins TRBV28 to TRBJ2-7; the D is unclear. Germline CDR1 is MDHEN and CDR2 is SYDVKM. CDR3 length equals 14 residues. Trimming took 3 bases from V and 5 from J, leaving 14 bases between them.

The chain combines TRBV5-1 with TRBJ2-1; 8 bases line up with TRBD1. The V gene end was trimmed by 1 base and the J gene end by 8 bases; junction bases not matched to a gene: 8. Germline loops: CDR1 SGHRS, CDR2 YFSETQ. This CDR3 has 15 residues. The CDR3 reads CASSLPRTGIDEQFF. The DNA for the CDR3 is TGCGCCAGCAGCTTGCCCAGGACAGGGATAGATGAGCAGTTCTTC.

The chain uses TRBV27 and TRBJ1-1, with unresolved D. Germline values: CDR1 MNHEY, CDR2 SMNVEV (reference sequence). CDR3 length: 14 residues. The germline V and J ends were trimmed by 6 bases and 11 bases, with 22 bases remaining between them. The CDR3 DNA follows: TGTGCCAGCAGAGTCGCGGTTGGCTCCCACGGGGCTTTCTTT. Translation: CASRVAVGSHGAFF.

The V call is TRBV5-6, the J call TRBJ2-7; 10 nucleotides line up with TRBD1. Trimming cost V 4 bases and J 5 bases; bases outside gene matches: 6. CDR3 length: 14 residues. Germline assignment: CDR1 SGHDT and CDR2 YYEEEE. The CDR3, as DNA: TGTGCCAGCAGCCCCGGGACAGGGGCTAACGAGCAGTACGTC. As protein: CASSPGTGANEQYV.